This entry features one TCR beta chain sequence. Its antigen is unknown. Patients with ophthalmopathy all had a Clinical Activity Score of at least 3, a NOSPECS grade of at least 4 and duration under 3 months. For the diagnoses, clinical symptoms, serum thyroxine and TRAb, thyroid ultrasound and orbital computed tomography were used. The data stem from a study of T cells in Graves' hyperthyroidism and ophthalmopathy. TCR beta CDR3 sequences were amplified from RNA transcripts. Initially, a first-round RT-PCR of the TCR CDR3 employed the HTBI primer set. MiXCR was run by TCRdb on the multiplex PCR reads, yielding one entry per CDR3 protein. The data hold around 600,000 distinct CDR3 sequences, with about 15% observed a single time. Study observations and caveats: Separation of ophthalmopathy from stable hyperthyroidism was achieved by a 13 V-J model.

The source of this sequence is a woman aged 45-65 years with Graves' ophthalmopathy. Input material: blood.

Written as DNA, the CDR3 is TGTGCCAGTAGTCCCCGTCTCGGACAGAACCAAGAGACCCAGTACTTC. Protein sequence: CASSPRLGQNQETQYF. This chain links TRBV19 with TRBJ2-5; a possible D gene is TRBD1 (6 bases). Trimming removed 5 bases at V and 0 bases at J, with 16 bases between. CDR3 length: 16 residues. Germline V CDR1 and CDR2: LNHDA, SQIVND (reference sequence).